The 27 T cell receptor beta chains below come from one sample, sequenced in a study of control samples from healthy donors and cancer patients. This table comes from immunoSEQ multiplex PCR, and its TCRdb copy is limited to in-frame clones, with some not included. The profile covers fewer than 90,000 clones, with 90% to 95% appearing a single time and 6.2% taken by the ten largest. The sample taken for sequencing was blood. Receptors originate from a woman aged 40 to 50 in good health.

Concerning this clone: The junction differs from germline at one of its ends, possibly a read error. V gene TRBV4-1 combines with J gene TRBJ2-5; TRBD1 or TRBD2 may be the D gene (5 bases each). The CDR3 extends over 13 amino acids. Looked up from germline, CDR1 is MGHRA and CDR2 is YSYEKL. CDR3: CASSQVNRDGLNF. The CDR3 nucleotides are TGCGCCAGCAGCCAGGTTAACCGGGACGGGCTAAACTTC.

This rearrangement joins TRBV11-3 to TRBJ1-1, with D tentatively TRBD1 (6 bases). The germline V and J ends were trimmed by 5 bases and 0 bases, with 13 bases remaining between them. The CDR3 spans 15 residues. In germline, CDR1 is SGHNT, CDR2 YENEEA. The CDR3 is CASSPHGGLNTEAFF. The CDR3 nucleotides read TGTGCCAGCAGCCCGCACGGGGGGCTGAACACTGAAGCTTTCTTT. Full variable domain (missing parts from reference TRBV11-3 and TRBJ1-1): EAGVVQSPRYKIIEKKQPVAFWCNPISGHNTLYWYLQNLGQGPELLIRYENEEAVDDSQLPKDRFSAERLKGVDSTLKIQPAELGDSAVYLCASSPHGGLNTEAFFGQGTRLTVV.

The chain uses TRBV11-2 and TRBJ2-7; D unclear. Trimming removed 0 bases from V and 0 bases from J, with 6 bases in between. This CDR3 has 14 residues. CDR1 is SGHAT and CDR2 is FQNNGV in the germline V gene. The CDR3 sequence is CASSLEGTSYEQYF. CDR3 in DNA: TGTGCCAGCAGCTTAGAGGGCACCTCCTACGAGCAGTACTTC.

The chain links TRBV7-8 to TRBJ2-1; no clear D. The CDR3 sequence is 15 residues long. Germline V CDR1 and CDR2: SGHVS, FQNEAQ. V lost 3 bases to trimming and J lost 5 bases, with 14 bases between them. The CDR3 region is CASSLALGRDNEQFF. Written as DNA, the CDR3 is TGTGCCAGCAGCTTGGCTCTGGGTCGGGACAATGAGCAGTTCTTC. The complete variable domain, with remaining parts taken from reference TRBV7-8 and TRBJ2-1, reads GAGVSQSPRYKVAKRGQDVALRCDPISGHVSLFWYQQALGQGPEFLTYFQNEAQLDKSGLPSDRFFAERPEGSVSTLKIQRTQQEDSAVYLCASSLALGRDNEQFFGPGTRLTVL.

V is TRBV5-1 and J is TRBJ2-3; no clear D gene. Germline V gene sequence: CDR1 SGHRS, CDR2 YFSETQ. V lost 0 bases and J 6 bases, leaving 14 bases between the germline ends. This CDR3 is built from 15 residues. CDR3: CASSLADPSRDTQYF. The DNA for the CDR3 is TGCGCCAGCAGCTTGGCGGATCCCAGCCGGGATACGCAGTATTTT.

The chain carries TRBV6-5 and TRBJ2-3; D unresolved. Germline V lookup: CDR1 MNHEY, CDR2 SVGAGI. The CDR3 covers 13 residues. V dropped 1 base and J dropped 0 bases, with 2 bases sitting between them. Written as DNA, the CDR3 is TGTGCCAGCAGTTACTTTAGCACAGATACGCAGTATTTT. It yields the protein CASSYFSTDTQYF.

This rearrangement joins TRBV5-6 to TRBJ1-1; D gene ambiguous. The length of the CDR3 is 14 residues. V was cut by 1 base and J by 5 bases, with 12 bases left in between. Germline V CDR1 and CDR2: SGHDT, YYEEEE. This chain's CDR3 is CASSLWGGGTEAFF. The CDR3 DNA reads TGTGCCAGCAGCTTGTGGGGTGGCGGTACTGAAGCTTTCTTT.

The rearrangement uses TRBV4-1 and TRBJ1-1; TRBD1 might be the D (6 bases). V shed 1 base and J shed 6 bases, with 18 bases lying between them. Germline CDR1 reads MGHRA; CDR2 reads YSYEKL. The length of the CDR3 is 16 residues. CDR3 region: CASSQAGQGQFSEAFF. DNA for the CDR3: TGCGCCAGCAGCCAAGCGGGACAAGGACAGTTCTCTGAAGCTTTCTTT.

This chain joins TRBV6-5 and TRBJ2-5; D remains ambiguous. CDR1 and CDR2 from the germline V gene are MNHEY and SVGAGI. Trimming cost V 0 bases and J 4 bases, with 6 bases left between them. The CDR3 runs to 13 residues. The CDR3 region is CASSYSGRETQYF. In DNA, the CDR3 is TGTGCCAGCAGTTACTCGGGCAGAGAGACCCAGTACTTC.

In nucleotides, the CDR3 is TGTGCCACCAGTGATTTCCCAGACTATGGCTACACCTTC. Its translation is CATSDFPDYGYTF. The chain employs TRBV24-1 and TRBJ1-2; D not resolved. The CDR3 consists of 13 residues. V lost 1 base to trimming and J lost 3 bases, with 5 bases between them. The germline CDR1 and CDR2 sequences are KGHDR and SFDVKD.

The CDR3 loop reads CAISEDRAVVNEQFF. The CDR3 nucleotides are TGTGCCATCAGTGAGGACAGGGCCGTCGTCAATGAGCAGTTCTTC. This chain uses TRBV10-3 with TRBJ2-1, with TRBD1 matching over 7 bases. The CDR3 totals 15 residues. CDR1 and CDR2 (germline): ENHRY, SYGVKD. Unmatched junction bases numbered 7, after V lost 2 bases and J lost 6 bases.

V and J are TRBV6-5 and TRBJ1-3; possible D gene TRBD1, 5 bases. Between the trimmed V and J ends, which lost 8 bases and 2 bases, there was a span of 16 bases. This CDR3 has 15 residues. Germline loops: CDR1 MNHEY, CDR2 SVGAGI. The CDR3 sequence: CASGYGGRPGNTIYF. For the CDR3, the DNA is TGTGCCAGCGGCTATGGGGGAAGACCTGGAAACACCATATATTTT.

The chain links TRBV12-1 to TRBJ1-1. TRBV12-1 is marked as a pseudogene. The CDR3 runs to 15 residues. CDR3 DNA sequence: TGTGCCAGCAGCTTTGCGCGGGGGCAGGAAACTGAAGCTTTCTTT. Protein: CASSFARGQETEAFF.

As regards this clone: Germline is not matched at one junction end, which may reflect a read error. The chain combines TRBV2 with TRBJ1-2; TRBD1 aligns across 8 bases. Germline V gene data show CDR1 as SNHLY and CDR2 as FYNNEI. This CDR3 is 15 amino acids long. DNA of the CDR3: TGTGCCAGCAGTGAAGCGCCAGCAGGGGGCTATAGCTACACCTTC. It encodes CASSEAPAGGYSYTF.

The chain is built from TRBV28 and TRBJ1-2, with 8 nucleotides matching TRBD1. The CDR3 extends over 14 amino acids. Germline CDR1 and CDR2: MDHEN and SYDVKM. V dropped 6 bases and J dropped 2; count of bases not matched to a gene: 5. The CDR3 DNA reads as TGTGCCAGCAGATATACAGGGGGGAACTATGGCTACACCTTC. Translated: CASRYTGGNYGYTF.

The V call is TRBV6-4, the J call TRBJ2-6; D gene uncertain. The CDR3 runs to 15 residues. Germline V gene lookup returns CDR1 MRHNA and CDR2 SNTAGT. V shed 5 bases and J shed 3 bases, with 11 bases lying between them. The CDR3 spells CASSISMDGANVLTF. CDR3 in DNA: TGTGCCAGCAGTATTTCGATGGATGGGGCCAACGTCCTGACTTTC.

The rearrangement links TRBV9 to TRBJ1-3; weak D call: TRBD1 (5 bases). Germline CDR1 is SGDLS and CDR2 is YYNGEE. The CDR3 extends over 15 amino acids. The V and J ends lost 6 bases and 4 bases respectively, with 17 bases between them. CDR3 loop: CASMQGGASGNTIYF. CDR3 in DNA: TGTGCCAGCATGCAGGGTGGGGCCTCCGGAAACACCATATATTTT.

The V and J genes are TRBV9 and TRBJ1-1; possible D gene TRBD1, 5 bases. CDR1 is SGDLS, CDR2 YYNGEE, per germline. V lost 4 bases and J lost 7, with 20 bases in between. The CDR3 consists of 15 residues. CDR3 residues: CASSRGETGVNEAFF. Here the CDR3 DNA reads TGTGCCAGCAGCCGAGGTGAGACGGGGGTAAATGAAGCTTTCTTT.

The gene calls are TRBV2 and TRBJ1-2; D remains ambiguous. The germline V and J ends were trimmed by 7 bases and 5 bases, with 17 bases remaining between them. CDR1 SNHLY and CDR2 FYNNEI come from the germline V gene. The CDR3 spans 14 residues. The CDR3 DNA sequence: TGTGCCAGCACTGGGTGGGGTTTAGAATATGGCTACACCTTC. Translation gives CASTGWGLEYGYTF.

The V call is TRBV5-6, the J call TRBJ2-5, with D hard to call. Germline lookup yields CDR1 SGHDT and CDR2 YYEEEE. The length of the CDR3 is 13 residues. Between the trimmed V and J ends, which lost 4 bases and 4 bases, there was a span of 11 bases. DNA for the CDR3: TGTGCCAGCAGCACCCGAAACGGAGAGACCCAGTACTTC. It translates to CASSTRNGETQYF.

The CDR3 region has the DNA TGTGCCAGCAGTTACTCGACCCTAGCCAAAAACATTCAGTACTTC. This translates into CASSYSTLAKNIQYF. This chain connects TRBV6-5 to TRBJ2-4; D remains ambiguous. Germline V gene sequence: CDR1 MNHEY, CDR2 SVGAGI. This CDR3 spans 15 amino acids. V shed 0 bases and J shed 0 bases, with 6 bases lying between them.

CDR3 loop: CASWGLAGNEQFF. The CDR3 coding sequence is TGCGCCAGCTGGGGACTAGCGGGGAATGAGCAGTTCTTC. The chain recombines TRBV5-1 with TRBJ2-1; 13 bases fit TRBD2. V lost 7 bases, J lost 7 bases, and 2 bases stayed unmatched. The CDR3 covers 13 residues. Germline CDR1 reads SGHRS; CDR2 reads YFSETQ. The whole variable domain, filled in from reference TRBV5-1 and TRBJ2-1, reads KAGVTQTPRYLIKTRGQQVTLSCSPISGHRSVSWYQQTPGQGLQFLFEYFSETQRNKGNFPGRFSGRQFSNSRSEMNVSTLELGDSALYLCASWGLAGNEQFFGPGTRLTVL.

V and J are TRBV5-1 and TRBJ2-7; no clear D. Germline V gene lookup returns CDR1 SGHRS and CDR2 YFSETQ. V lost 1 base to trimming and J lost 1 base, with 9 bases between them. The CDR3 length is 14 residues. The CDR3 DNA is TGCGCCAGCAGCTTGAGCCAGGAGTCCTACGAGCAGTACTTC. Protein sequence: CASSLSQESYEQYF. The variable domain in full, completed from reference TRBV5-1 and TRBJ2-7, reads KAGVTQTPRYLIKTRGQQVTLSCSPISGHRSVSWYQQTPGQGLQFLFEYFSETQRNKGNFPGRFSGRQFSNSRSEMNVSTLELGDSALYLCASSLSQESYEQYFGPGTRLTVT.

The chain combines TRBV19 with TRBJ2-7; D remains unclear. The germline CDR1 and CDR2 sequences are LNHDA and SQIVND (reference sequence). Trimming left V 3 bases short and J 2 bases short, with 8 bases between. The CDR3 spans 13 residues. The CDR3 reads CASSIGSPYEQYF. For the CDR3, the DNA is TGTGCCAGTAGTATTGGTAGTCCCTACGAGCAGTACTTC.

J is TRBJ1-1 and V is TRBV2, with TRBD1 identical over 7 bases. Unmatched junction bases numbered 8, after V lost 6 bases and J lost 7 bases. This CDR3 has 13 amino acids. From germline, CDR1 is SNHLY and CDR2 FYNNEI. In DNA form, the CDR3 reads TGTGCCAGCAGGTTCGGACAGGTGGGTGAAGCTTTCTTT. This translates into CASRFGQVGEAFF. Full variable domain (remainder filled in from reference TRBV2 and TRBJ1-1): EPEVTQTPSHQVTQMGQEVILRCVPISNHLYFYWYRQILGQKVEFLVSFYNNEISEKSEIFDDQFSVERPDGSNFTLKIRSTKLEDSAMYFCASRFGQVGEAFFGQGTRLTVV.

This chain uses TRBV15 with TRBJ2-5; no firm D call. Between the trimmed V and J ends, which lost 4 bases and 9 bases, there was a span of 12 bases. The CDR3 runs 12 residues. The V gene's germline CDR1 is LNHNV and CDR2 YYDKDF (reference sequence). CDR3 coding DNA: TGTGCCACCAGCATACCCCCGACGCCCCAGTACTTC. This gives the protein CATSIPPTPQYF.

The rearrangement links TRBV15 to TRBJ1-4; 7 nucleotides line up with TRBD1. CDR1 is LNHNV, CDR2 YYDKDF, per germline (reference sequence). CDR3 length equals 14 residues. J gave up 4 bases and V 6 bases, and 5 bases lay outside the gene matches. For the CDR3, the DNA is TGTGCCACCAGACAGGACAGGATTAATGAAAAACTGTTTTTT. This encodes CATRQDRINEKLFF.